These 28 T cell receptor beta chains were all obtained from the same sample, sequenced in a study of CD8 T cell repertoires and HIV-1 epitope variants. These receptors' antigens are unknown. Libraries were prepared by immunoSEQ multiplex PCR; TCRdb keeps only in-frame clonotypes and omits some of them. The data show around 5,200 clones, approximately 61% seen once. The sample taken for sequencing was cultured CD8+ T cells derived from PBMCs. All receptors derive from a male donor with HIV.

Judged by abundance, this clone is large. J is TRBJ1-1 and V is TRBV15; D unresolved. The ends were cut back, 0 bases at V and 2 bases at J, with 10 bases in the middle. Germline-derived CDR1 and CDR2 are LNHNV and YYDKDF (reference sequence). The CDR3 covers 15 residues. The CDR3 loop reads CATSRDRAPNTEAFF. The CDR3 DNA reads TGTGCCACCAGCAGAGATAGGGCGCCAAACACTGAAGCTTTCTTT.

The rearrangement uses TRBV9 and TRBJ2-1, with a possible D match to TRBD2 (6 bases). This CDR3 has 14 residues. CDR1 is SGDLS and CDR2 is YYNGEE in the germline V gene. With 2 bases removed from V and 5 bases from J, the gap between germline ends came to 11 bases. The CDR3 DNA follows: TGTGCCAGCAGCGTGTCCGGGGGACACAATGAGCAGTTCTTC. Protein sequence: CASSVSGGHNEQFF.

The chain recombines TRBV27 with TRBJ1-2, with TRBD1 matching over 7 bases. Germline V gives CDR1 MNHEY, CDR2 SMNVEV (reference sequence). Unmatched junction bases numbered 9, after V lost 3 bases and J lost 8 bases. The CDR3 runs 14 residues. The CDR3 coding sequence is TGTGCCAGCAGTTTTGGGGTCAGGGGGTTCGGCTACACCTTC. Encoded protein: CASSFGVRGFGYTF.

This chain joins TRBV27 and TRBJ1-1; tentative D call: TRBD1 (5 bases). The CDR3 runs 13 residues. V was pared by 7 bases and J by 5 bases, with 14 bases between. Looked up from germline, CDR1 is MNHEY and CDR2 is SMNVEV (reference sequence). The CDR3 DNA reads TGTGCCAGCAACTTTATGGGGGGGACTGAAGCTTTCTTT. This gives the protein CASNFMGGTEAFF.

The rearrangement uses TRBV20-1 and TRBJ2-3, with no clear D. This CDR3 has 11 amino acids. From germline, CDR1 is DFQATT and CDR2 SNEGSKA (reference sequence). V shed 2 bases and J shed 6 bases, with 6 bases lying between them. The CDR3 nucleotides are TGCAGTGCTAGAAGCCTTGATACGCAGTATTTT. Translated: CSARSLDTQYF.

The chain uses TRBV2 and TRBJ2-2; TRBD1 might be the D (6 bases). V was cut by 3 bases and J by 3 bases, with 14 bases left in between. The germline CDR1 and CDR2 sequences are SNHLY and FYNNEI. CDR3 length equals 16 residues. The CDR3 DNA reads TGTGCCAGCAGTGAGTTTCAGGGGCAGGACACCGGGGAGCTGTTTTTT. It codes for CASSEFQGQDTGELFF.

This clone was seen only a few times. The chain combines TRBV7-6 with TRBJ2-2; D is unresolved. Germline CDR1 is SGHVS and CDR2 is FNYEAQ. The CDR3 totals 17 residues. Trimming removed 4 bases from V and 5 bases from J, with 20 bases in between. CDR3 nucleotide sequence: TGTGCCAGCAGCTCCGATTTGACCGAACTGGGGACCGGGGAGCTGTTTTTT. It is translated as CASSSDLTELGTGELFF.

This clone was found a few times. The J gene is TRBJ2-7, the V gene TRBV6-5, with 11 nucleotides matching TRBD2. CDR3 length equals 15 residues. CDR1 MNHEY and CDR2 SVGAGI come from the germline V gene. Unmatched junction bases numbered 7, after V lost 6 bases and J lost 3 bases. The CDR3: CASSAVAGGLYEQYF. CDR3 nucleotide sequence: TGTGCCAGCAGCGCAGTAGCGGGGGGGCTCTACGAGCAGTACTTC.

This clone came up a few times. The rearrangement uses TRBV28 and TRBJ1-1; TRBD1 matches at 7 bases. From germline, CDR1 is MDHEN and CDR2 SYDVKM. The V segment lost 8 bases and the J segment 3 bases; nucleotides outside the gene matches: 9. The CDR3 consists of 14 residues. The CDR3 region is CASAIQGGDTEAFF. The CDR3 nucleotides read TGTGCCAGCGCCATCCAGGGGGGAGACACTGAAGCTTTCTTT.

This sequence joins TRBV29-1 and TRBJ2-7, with D perhaps matching TRBD1 (6 bases). CDR3 length: 15 residues. The V end lost 1 base, the J end lost 3 bases, and 16 bases lay between the germline ends. Looked up from germline, CDR1 is SQVTM and CDR2 is ANQGSEA. The DNA of the CDR3 is TGCAGCGTTGAAGGAGGGGGTCAGAGGGACTACGAGCAGTACTTC. This sequence encodes CSVEGGGQRDYEQYF.

The genes are TRBV28 and TRBJ2-5, with TRBD2 matching 7 bases. V lost 3 bases and J lost 2; bases outside the gene matches: 6. The CDR3 contains 15 residues. Germline V lookup: CDR1 MDHEN, CDR2 SYDVKM. The CDR3 here is CASSLGWREQETQYF. In DNA form, the CDR3 reads TGTGCCAGCAGTTTGGGGTGGCGGGAGCAAGAGACCCAGTACTTC.

The chain has TRBV6-5 and TRBJ1-1; no firm D call. This CDR3 is built from 13 residues. V lost 4 bases and J 1 base, leaving 7 bases between the germline ends. The V gene's germline CDR1 is MNHEY and CDR2 SVGAGI. The CDR3 DNA follows: TGTGCCAGCAGTTCGGACGAGAACACTGAAGCTTTCTTT. Translating gives CASSSDENTEAFF.

The V and J genes are TRBV5-6 and TRBJ2-5; TRBD2 is a possible D gene (6 bases). V lost 1 base and J 1 base, leaving 17 bases between the germline ends. In germline, CDR1 is SGHDT, CDR2 YYEEEE. This CDR3 is 17 amino acids long. The CDR3 DNA is TGTGCCAGCAGCTTGTCGTTTGGGCGGGGACCCCAAGAGACCCAGTACTTC. Amino acids: CASSLSFGRGPQETQYF.

This clone rates as large. This chain uses TRBV28 with TRBJ2-5; TRBD2 might be the D (6 bases). The CDR3 length is 14 residues. V lost 4 bases and J lost 4, with 13 bases in between. The germline CDR1 and CDR2 sequences are MDHEN and SYDVKM. CDR3 amino acids: CASSSPLGGETQYF. CDR3 nucleotide sequence: TGTGCCAGCAGTTCACCCCTGGGGGGAGAGACCCAGTACTTC. Based on the CDR3 plus reference TRBV28 and TRBJ2-5, the full variable domain is DVKVTQSSRYLVKRTGEKVFLECVQDMDHENMFWYRQDPGLGLRLIYFSYDVKMKEKGDIPEGYSVSREKKERFSLILESASTNQTSMYLCASSSPLGGETQYFGPGTRLLVL.

This clone was counted a single time. The rearrangement uses TRBV7-2 and TRBJ2-3; D assignment may be TRBD1 or TRBD2 (6 bases each). This CDR3 has 14 amino acids. V gave up 1 base and J gave up 3 bases, with 8 bases separating them. CDR1 and CDR2 (germline): SGHTA, FQGNSA. CDR3 DNA: TGTGCCAGCAGCTTAGGGGGGGCAACAGATACGCAGTATTTT. It codes for CASSLGGATDTQYF. The full variable domain, rest sourced from reference TRBV7-2 and TRBJ2-3, is GAGVSQSPSNKVTEKGKDVELRCDPISGHTALYWYRQSLGQGLEFLIYFQGNSAPDKSGLPSDRFSAERTGGSVSTLTIQRTQQEDSAVYLCASSLGGATDTQYFGPGTRLTVL.

The gene calls are TRBV6-5 and TRBJ1-1, with D unresolved. Germline CDR1 is MNHEY and CDR2 is SVGAGI. The CDR3 loop spans 11 amino acids. Trimming took off 6 bases at V and 11 bases at J, with 13 bases between the two ends. CDR3 DNA sequence: TGTGCCAGCAGCCTAGGCCCCGTGGCTTTCTTT. Protein sequence: CASSLGPVAFF.

This clone was seen a few times. The chain combines TRBV7-2 with TRBJ1-1; D not resolved. This CDR3 has 16 residues. Per the germline V gene, CDR1 is SGHTA and CDR2 is FQGNSA. V shed 0 bases and J shed 0 bases, with 11 bases lying between them. CDR3 loop: CASSLASFALNTEAFF. The CDR3 DNA is TGTGCCAGCAGCTTAGCAAGTTTTGCGTTGAACACTGAAGCTTTCTTT.

The chain joins TRBV9 to TRBJ2-1, with D hard to call. Trimming left V 0 bases short and J 4 bases short, with 8 bases between. From germline, CDR1 is SGDLS and CDR2 YYNGEE. The CDR3 has 14 residues. In DNA form, the CDR3 reads TGTGCCAGCAGCGTAGTTGGGGATTACAATGAGCAGTTCTTC. This gives the protein CASSVVGDYNEQFF.

The V gene is TRBV18, the J gene TRBJ2-6; the D is unclear. The germline V gene has CDR1 KGHSH and CDR2 LQKENI. The V end lost 3 bases, the J end lost 0 bases, and 21 bases lay between the germline ends. This CDR3 is built from 20 residues. CDR3 residues: CASSPITGRAYTSGANVLTF. The CDR3 DNA reads TGTGCCAGCTCACCTATTACCGGCCGTGCGTATACCTCTGGGGCCAACGTCCTGACTTTC.

This clone has a single count. This chain uses TRBV5-4 with TRBJ2-7; 12 bases are a match to TRBD2. The ends lost 3 bases at V and 6 bases at J; junction bases unmatched: 4. This CDR3 is 14 amino acids long. Germline V gives CDR1 SGHNT, CDR2 YYREEE (reference sequence). The CDR3 here is CASSSGLAGSEQYF. Written as DNA, the CDR3 is TGTGCCAGCAGCTCAGGACTAGCGGGATCCGAGCAGTACTTC.

This chain uses TRBV27 with TRBJ1-5, with D uncertain. CDR1 MNHEY and CDR2 SMNVEV come from the germline V gene (reference sequence). The CDR3 runs 12 residues. Trimming left V 7 bases short and J 7 bases short, with 11 bases between. The CDR3 reads CASTNSGQPQHF. The CDR3 DNA follows: TGTGCCAGCACCAACAGCGGCCAGCCCCAGCATTTT.

V usage is TRBV27 and J usage is TRBJ2-7, with a possible D match to TRBD1 (6 bases). This CDR3 has 14 amino acids. The germline V gene encodes CDR1 MNHEY and CDR2 SMNVEV (reference sequence). V gave up 2 bases and J gave up 5 bases, with 13 bases separating them. This CDR3 reads CASSLARGSHEQYF. CDR3 DNA: TGTGCCAGCAGTTTAGCAAGGGGGTCCCACGAGCAGTACTTC.

The genes are TRBV28 and TRBJ2-5; the match to TRBD1 covers 7 bases. Germline V lookup: CDR1 MDHEN, CDR2 SYDVKM. V gave up 3 bases and J gave up 3 bases; unmatched junction bases: 25. The CDR3 sequence is 21 residues long. The CDR3 loop is CASSFASDVPAGGDGEETQYF. The CDR3 region has the DNA TGTGCCAGCAGTTTTGCGTCCGATGTCCCTGCAGGGGGAGACGGCGAAGAGACCCAGTACTTC.

The rearrangement uses TRBV4-3 and TRBJ2-1, with 10 bases matching TRBD2. Germline-derived CDR1 and CDR2 are LGHNA and YSLEER. CDR3 size: 16 residues. V was clipped by 3 bases and J by 4 bases; unmatched bases: 6. CDR3 protein: CASSQSLAGAYNEQFF. The CDR3 DNA reads as TGCGCCAGCAGCCAGTCCCTAGCGGGGGCTTACAATGAGCAGTTCTTC.

V gene TRBV7-7 combines with J gene TRBJ2-5, with a tentative D call TRBD2 (5 bases). The CDR3 spans 15 residues. V dropped 4 bases and J dropped 2 bases, with 14 bases sitting between them. CDR1 and CDR2 (germline): SSHAT, FNYEAQ (reference sequence). CDR3 DNA: TGTGCCAGCAGCTCCGCCGGGATAGATCAAGAGACCCAGTACTTC. It specifies CASSSAGIDQETQYF.

The genes are TRBV2 and TRBJ2-7; TRBD1 agrees at 9 bases. Germline CDR1 is SNHLY and CDR2 is FYNNEI. With 6 bases clipped from V and 6 bases from J, the junction kept 9 bases outside the gene matches. This CDR3 has 14 amino acids. The CDR3 coding sequence is TGTGCCAGCAGCGCCCGGGACAGGGTAGGCGAGCAGTACTTC. Translation: CASSARDRVGEQYF.

The V call is TRBV14, the J call TRBJ2-3, with 7 bases lining up with TRBD1. The CDR3 has 16 amino acids. With 4 bases clipped from V and 2 bases from J, the junction kept 9 bases outside the gene matches. Germline loops: CDR1 SGHDN, CDR2 FVKESK. The CDR3 reads CASSPRDRGYTDTQYF. CDR3 coding DNA: TGTGCCAGCAGCCCCCGGGACAGAGGCTACACAGATACGCAGTATTTT.

V and J are TRBV28 and TRBJ1-1; D remains unclear. Trimming stripped 5 bases from V and 0 bases from J, with 13 bases between. The CDR3 has 15 residues. CDR1 and CDR2 from the germline V gene are MDHEN and SYDVKM. In DNA, the CDR3 is TGTGCCAGCAGTGCCCAAGGATGGCTGAACACTGAAGCTTTCTTT. It is translated as CASSAQGWLNTEAFF.